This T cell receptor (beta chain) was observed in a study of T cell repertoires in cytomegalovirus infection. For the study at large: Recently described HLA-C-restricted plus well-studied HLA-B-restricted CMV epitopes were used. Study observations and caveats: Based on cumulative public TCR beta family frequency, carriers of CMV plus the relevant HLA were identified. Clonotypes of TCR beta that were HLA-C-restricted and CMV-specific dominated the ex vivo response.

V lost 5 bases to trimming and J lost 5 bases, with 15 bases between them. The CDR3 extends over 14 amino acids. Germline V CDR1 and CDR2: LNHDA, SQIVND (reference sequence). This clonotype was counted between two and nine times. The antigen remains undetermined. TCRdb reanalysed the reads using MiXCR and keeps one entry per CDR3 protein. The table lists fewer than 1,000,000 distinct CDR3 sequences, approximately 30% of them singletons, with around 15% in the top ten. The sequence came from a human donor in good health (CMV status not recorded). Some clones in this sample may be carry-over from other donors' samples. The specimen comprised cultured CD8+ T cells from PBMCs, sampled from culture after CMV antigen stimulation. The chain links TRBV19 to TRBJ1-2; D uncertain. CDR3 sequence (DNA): TGTGCCAGTAGTCCCCACCCGGCGGGGTATGGCTACACCTTC. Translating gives CASSPHPAGYGYTF.